Below are 21 T cell receptor beta chains sequenced from a single sample in a study of blood T cell repertoires in COVID-19. The table came from immunoSEQ multiplex PCR; TCRdb's copy has only in-frame clones and leaves some out. The profile shows some 250,000 clones, approximately 91% of them singletons. Sequencing input: peripheral blood. The receptors derive from a woman under 40 with acute or convalescent COVID-19.

The chain links TRBV27 to TRBJ2-3; 12 nucleotides align to TRBD2. V dropped 4 bases and J dropped 4; count of bases not matched to a gene: 6. Germline-derived CDR1 and CDR2 are MNHEY and SMNVEV (reference sequence). CDR3 length: 16 residues. The CDR3 sequence: CASSSRLAGDSDTQYF. The CDR3 DNA sequence: TGTGCCAGCAGTTCCCGACTAGCGGGAGACTCAGATACGCAGTATTTT.

V is TRBV28 and J is TRBJ2-5; D possibly corresponds to TRBD2 (5 bases). V lost 3 bases, J lost 5 bases, and 19 bases lay in between. Germline lookup yields CDR1 MDHEN and CDR2 SYDVKM. The CDR3 spans 16 residues. CDR3 sequence (DNA): TGTGCCAGCAGTTTTTTTGGCGGGTCCAGGCAGGAGACCCAGTACTTC. This encodes CASSFFGGSRQETQYF.

This clone was recorded only once. The rearrangement uses TRBV2 and TRBJ1-5; D perhaps matches TRBD1 (6 bases). Germline CDR1 is SNHLY and CDR2 is FYNNEI. This CDR3 is 13 amino acids long. V was trimmed by 6 bases and J by 2 bases, leaving 8 bases between them. The DNA of the CDR3 is TGTGCCAGCAGAGGGGGGGGCAATCAGCCCCAGCATTTT. Translated, it gives CASRGGGNQPQHF.

V usage is TRBV12-3 or TRBV12-4 and J usage is TRBJ1-1; D is perhaps TRBD1 (5 bases). The CDR3 has 12 amino acids. Trimming left V 3 bases short and J 5 bases short, with 7 bases between. The CDR3 protein is CASSFGGTEAFF. CDR3 DNA: TGTGCCAGCAGTTTTGGGGGGACTGAAGCTTTCTTT.

The table lists this clone with a count of one. This chain uses TRBV7-8 with TRBJ2-2; 7 positions agree with TRBD2. This CDR3 is 17 amino acids long. The germline CDR1 and CDR2 sequences are SGHVS and FQNEAQ. Trimming took 2 bases from V and 5 from J; bases not matched to a gene: 11. The CDR3 here is CASSLFSAGVSTGELFF. CDR3 DNA: TGTGCCAGCAGCTTATTCTCGGCGGGAGTATCAACCGGGGAGCTGTTTTTT. The full variable domain, in which reference TRBV7-8 and TRBJ2-2 provide the parts outside the CDR3, is GAGVSQSPRYKVAKRGQDVALRCDPISGHVSLFWYQQALGQGPEFLTYFQNEAQLDKSGLPSDRFFAERPEGSVSTLKIQRTQQEDSAVYLCASSLFSAGVSTGELFFGEGSRLTVL.

This rearrangement joins TRBV13 to TRBJ2-6; D not certain. V gave up 5 bases and J gave up 0 bases, with 11 bases separating them. The CDR3 sequence is 16 residues long. The germline CDR1 and CDR2 sequences are PRHDT and FYEKMQ (reference sequence). Here the CDR3 reads CASSEEPHSGANVLTF. DNA for the CDR3: TGTGCCAGCAGCGAGGAACCCCACTCTGGGGCCAACGTCCTGACTTTC. The full variable domain, with the rest looked up from reference TRBV13 and TRBJ2-6, is AAGVIQSPRHLIKEKRETATLKCYPIPRHDTVYWYQQGPGQDPQFLISFYEKMQSDKGSIPDRFSAQQFSDYHSELNMSSLELGDSALYFCASSEEPHSGANVLTFGAGSRLTVL.

This rearrangement joins TRBV6-5 to TRBJ2-1; a weak D match, TRBD1 (7 bases). The CDR3 spans 14 residues. V was clipped by 6 bases and J by 0 bases, with 9 bases between them. Germline CDR1 is MNHEY and CDR2 is SVGAGI. Written as DNA, the CDR3 is TGTGCCAGCAGCCAGGGGGGCTCCTACAATGAGCAGTTCTTC. Its protein product is CASSQGGSYNEQFF.

This clone appeared once. The rearrangement links TRBV10-1 to TRBJ1-1, with D uncertain. The CDR3 has 14 residues. V was cut by 6 bases and J by 4 bases, with 15 bases left in between. CDR1 is WNHNN and CDR2 is SYGVQD in the germline V gene (reference sequence). The CDR3 reads CASSPATVGTEAFF. Written as DNA, the CDR3 is TGCGCCAGCAGCCCCGCGACTGTGGGCACTGAAGCTTTCTTT.

The rearrangement uses TRBV7-3 and TRBJ2-1; D remains unclear. Germline V gene data show CDR1 as SGHTA and CDR2 as FQGTGA. Trimming cost V 1 base and J 5 bases, with 9 bases left between them. This CDR3 is built from 14 residues. Here the CDR3 DNA reads TGTGCCAGCAGCTTAATTCCAGAAAACAATGAGCAGTTCTTC. Protein product: CASSLIPENNEQFF.

The rearrangement links TRBV6-1 to TRBJ1-5; 7 positions agree with TRBD1. With V trimmed by 3 bases and J by 9 bases, 11 bases remained unmatched. Germline V gives CDR1 MNHNS, CDR2 SASEGT. There are 15 residues in the CDR3. The CDR3 is CASSDHRGLIRPQHF. CDR3 DNA: TGTGCCAGCAGTGACCACAGGGGACTCATTCGGCCCCAGCATTTT.

The J gene is TRBJ2-2, the V gene TRBV4-1; D gene unclear. The CDR3 has 18 residues. The V end lost 4 bases, the J end lost 2 bases, and 20 bases lay between the germline ends. Germline-derived CDR1 and CDR2 are MGHRA and YSYEKL. The CDR3 loop reads CASSRITHDGANTGELFF. The DNA of the CDR3 is TGCGCCAGCAGCCGTATCACCCACGATGGAGCAAACACCGGGGAGCTGTTTTTT.

On this clone itself: Other DNA sequences in the same sample also yield this CDR3. The J gene is TRBJ2-3, the V gene TRBV18; 8 bases align to TRBD1. The CDR3 runs 15 residues. From germline, CDR1 is KGHSH and CDR2 LQKENI. The trim removed 1 base at V and 2 bases at J, leaving 2 bases unmatched. The CDR3 protein is CASSPRGQVTDTQYF. CDR3 coding DNA: TGTGCCAGCTCACCACGGGGACAGGTCACAGATACGCAGTATTTT.

The V gene is TRBV30, the J gene TRBJ2-3; 8 bases are a match to TRBD2. J lost 0 bases, V lost 3 bases, and 5 bases had no gene match. The V gene's germline CDR1 is GTSNPN and CDR2 SVGIG (reference sequence). There are 15 residues in the CDR3. The CDR3: CAWSVLAASTDTQYF. DNA of the CDR3: TGTGCCTGGAGCGTACTAGCGGCTAGCACAGATACGCAGTATTTT.

The rearrangement uses TRBV5-6 and TRBJ2-6; D is ambiguous. The V end lost 3 bases, the J end lost 0 bases, and 10 bases lay between the germline ends. There are 16 residues in the CDR3. CDR1 SGHDT and CDR2 YYEEEE come from the germline V gene. CDR3 nucleotide sequence: TGTGCCAGCAGCTCGGCGGCACGCTCTGGGGCCAACGTCCTGACTTTC. Its protein product is CASSSAARSGANVLTF.

The CDR3 is CASSVSGANVLTF. The CDR3 coding sequence is TGTGCCAGTAGCGTCTCTGGGGCCAACGTCCTGACTTTC. The rearrangement uses TRBV19 and TRBJ2-6; D uncertain. This CDR3 region has 13 residues. Germline V gene sequence: CDR1 LNHDA, CDR2 SQIVND (reference sequence). Trimming left V 6 bases short and J 0 bases short, with 3 bases between.

The CDR3 is CASSVGPSADTQYF. CDR3 coding DNA: TGTGCCAGCAGTGTGGGGCCTTCGGCAGATACGCAGTATTTT. This sequence joins TRBV6-4 and TRBJ2-3, with D possibly TRBD1 on 5 matching bases. Germline loops: CDR1 MRHNA, CDR2 SNTAGT. CDR3 size: 14 residues. V dropped 4 bases and J dropped 4 bases, with 12 bases sitting between them.

This chain uses TRBV4-3 with TRBJ1-6; 8 bases align to TRBD1. V was pared by 3 bases and J by 9 bases, with 13 bases of the junction left unmatched. The CDR3 has 17 amino acids. Germline loops: CDR1 LGHNA, CDR2 YSLEER. CDR3 residues: CASSQEPRTGLTSPLHF. CDR3 in DNA: TGCGCCAGCAGCCAGGAACCCCGGACAGGGTTAACTTCACCCCTCCACTTT.

J is TRBJ2-1 and V is TRBV27; TRBD2 matches at 9 bases. Germline V gene sequence: CDR1 MNHEY, CDR2 SMNVEV (reference sequence). V was pared by 5 bases and J by 0 bases, with 17 bases of the junction left unmatched. The CDR3 extends over 20 amino acids. The CDR3 coding sequence is TGTGCCAGCAGTCCACGTTGGGTAGCGGGAGTCCCGAGCTCCTACAATGAGCAGTTCTTC. Protein: CASSPRWVAGVPSSYNEQFF.

The chain links TRBV3-1 (or the pseudogene TRBV3-2) to TRBJ2-1; 13 nucleotides match TRBD2. After removal of 4 bases from V and 5 bases from J, the junction contained 11 bases not matched to a gene. Germline loops: CDR1 LGHDT, CDR2 YNNKEL (reference sequence). The CDR3 has 18 amino acids. The CDR3 loop reads CASSRGLAGWGSDNEQFF. The CDR3 DNA is TGTGCCAGCAGCCGGGGACTAGCGGGGTGGGGTTCGGACAATGAGCAGTTCTTC.

V and J are TRBV6-2 or TRBV6-3 and TRBJ2-7; perhaps TRBD2 as D (7 bases). The CDR3 sequence is 16 residues long. Trimming left V 2 bases short and J 2 bases short, with 16 bases between. Germline lookup yields CDR1 MNHEY and CDR2 SVGEGT. The CDR3 sequence is CASSYEGGAPTYEQYF. In DNA, the CDR3 is TGTGCCAGCAGTTACGAGGGGGGGGCCCCGACCTACGAGCAGTACTTC.

V gene TRBV18 combines with J gene TRBJ2-5, with D possibly TRBD1 on 5 matching bases. Between the trimmed V and J ends, which lost 1 base and 1 base, there was a span of 13 bases. There are 16 residues in the CDR3. Germline V gives CDR1 KGHSH, CDR2 LQKENI. CDR3 DNA sequence: TGTGCCAGCTCACCACTGTCAGGGTCCGCCCAAGAGACCCAGTACTTC. Translated: CASSPLSGSAQETQYF. Drawing the rest from reference TRBV18 and TRBJ2-5, the complete variable domain is NAGVMQNPRHLVRRRGQEARLRCSPMKGHSHVYWYRQLPEEGLKFMVYLQKENIIDESGMPKERFSAEFPKEGPSILRIQQVVRGDSAAYFCASSPLSGSAQETQYFGPGTRLLVL.